A single T cell receptor beta chain is shown here with its context. Its antigen is not known. This record belongs to a study of cytomegalovirus exposure and HLA in healthy donors. About the study: Researchers found that roughly 81% of 398 genotyped donors fell within the Caucasian-associated ancestry cluster. Study results and limitations: The HLA-A and HLA-B alleles of most subjects were reportedly predicted accurately from TCR beta sequences.

CDR1 is SGHDN, CDR2 FVKESK, per germline. CDR3 length equals 14 residues. Trimming pared 4 bases from V and 1 base from J, leaving 10 bases between. Researchers ran the PCR with 60 Vbeta and 13 Jbeta primers. Libraries were prepared by immunoSEQ multiplex PCR; TCRdb keeps only in-frame clonotypes and omits some of them. The profile shows under 200,000 clones, 75% of them singletons. The sequencing sample was made of PBMCs. The chain couples TRBV14 to TRBJ2-5, with a weak D call TRBD2 (6 bases). The TCR originated in a male donor in good health and CMV-seronegative. The CDR3, as DNA: TGTGCCAGCAGCCCGGACTATACCCAAGAGACCCAGTACTTC. It specifies CASSPDYTQETQYF.